The T cell receptor (beta chain) under discussion was sequenced for a study of blood T cell repertoires in COVID-19. Enrolled through a virtual design, the participants were between roughly 18 and 100 years of age and came from 24 US areas. Participants reported their clinical history, and cohort assignment relied on those reports. Here immunoSEQ multiplex PCR was the method, and the copy in TCRdb shows in-frame clones only, minus some. The sample has about 200,000 clones, 86% seen once. With regard to this clone: Other DNA sequences from this sample encode an identical CDR3 as well.

Germline CDR1 reads LGHNA; CDR2 reads YNFKEQ. The CDR3 has 15 residues. V dropped 0 bases and J dropped 0 bases, with 6 bases sitting between them. The sample taken for sequencing was PBMCs or T cells enriched from blood (not recorded which). The gene calls are TRBV4-2 and TRBJ2-1; D gene ambiguous. The receptor comes from a man aged 35-49 years with acute COVID-19. CDR3 DNA sequence: TGTGCCAGCAGCCAAGATTCTAGCTCCTACAATGAGCAGTTCTTC. Its protein product is CASSQDSSSYNEQFF.